What follows are 10 T cell receptor beta chains derived from one specimen sequenced in a study of shared clonotypes between healthy human individuals. Measured with immunoSEQ multiplex PCR; TCRdb has only the in-frame clones, and not every one. The sample contains 2,500,000 or so clones, more than 90% of which appear only once. The specimen sequenced was naive CD4+ T cells sorted from blood. The subset here: CD45RA+ positively selected. Source of these receptors: a man between 18 and 35 years old in good health.

About this clone: The sample contains more than one DNA sequence encoding this CDR3. CDR3 nucleotide sequence: TGCGCCAGCAGCCCAGGCCCCGGGGAGCTGTTTTTT. It translates to CASSPGPGELFF. This sequence joins TRBV5-1 and TRBJ2-2; D not resolved. Germline CDR1 and CDR2: SGHRS and YFSETQ. The CDR3 is made up of 12 amino acids. The V and J ends lost 4 bases and 6 bases respectively, with 7 bases between them.

This rearrangement joins TRBV5-1 to TRBJ2-7, with a tentative D call TRBD1 (6 bases). Trimming shortened V by 2 bases and J by 5 bases, and 14 bases separated the two germline ends. The CDR3 length is 14 residues. Germline values: CDR1 SGHRS, CDR2 YFSETQ. This CDR3 reads CASSFTGNENEQYF. CDR3 DNA sequence: TGCGCCAGCAGCTTTACAGGGAACGAGAACGAGCAGTACTTC.

This clone showed up just once. This chain links TRBV7-8 with TRBJ2-1, with 8 bases matching TRBD2. With 5 bases clipped from V and 2 bases from J, the junction kept 8 bases outside the gene matches. CDR1 and CDR2 from the germline V gene are SGHVS and FQNEAQ. The CDR3 spans 16 residues. In DNA form, the CDR3 reads TGTGCCAGCAGCCAGAGCAGCGGGAGCCCCTACAATGAGCAGTTCTTC. Protein sequence: CASSQSSGSPYNEQFF.

J is TRBJ2-1 and V is TRBV7-3; TRBD2 matches 11 bases. Germline V lookup: CDR1 SGHTA, CDR2 FQGTGA. The CDR3 is 17 residues long. With V trimmed by 1 base and J by 4 bases, 6 bases remained unmatched. The DNA for the CDR3 is TGTGCCAGCAGCTTAAATCCTAGCGGGGGGTCGTACAATGAGCAGTTCTTC. The encoded protein is CASSLNPSGGSYNEQFF.

J is TRBJ2-1 and V is TRBV7-9; TRBD2 might be the D (5 bases). V shed 6 bases and J shed 4 bases, with 22 bases lying between them. CDR1 is SEHNR and CDR2 is FQNEAQ in the germline V gene (reference sequence). The CDR3 length is 17 residues. The CDR3, as DNA: TGTGCCAGCAGTAGTGTCCAGATCGGGAAGGGTTACAATGAGCAGTTCTTC. Translating it yields CASSSVQIGKGYNEQFF.

The chain joins TRBV4-3 to TRBJ2-3, with D hard to call. V was cut by 3 bases and J by 4 bases, with 11 bases left in between. Germline V lookup: CDR1 LGHNA, CDR2 YSLEER. The CDR3 spans 14 residues. DNA of the CDR3: TGCGCCAGCAGCCAGGGATGGGGTGCAGATACGCAGTATTTT. It specifies CASSQGWGADTQYF.

This chain links TRBV5-1 with TRBJ1-6, with 8 bases identical to TRBD1. CDR1 and CDR2 (germline): SGHRS, YFSETQ. The CDR3 contains 15 residues. Trimming took 1 base from V and 7 from J; bases not matched to a gene: 4. This CDR3 reads CASSLWTGKNSPLHF. The CDR3 region has the DNA TGCGCCAGCAGCTTGTGGACAGGGAAAAATTCACCCCTCCACTTT. The variable domain in full, completed from reference TRBV5-1 and TRBJ1-6, reads KAGVTQTPRYLIKTRGQQVTLSCSPISGHRSVSWYQQTPGQGLQFLFEYFSETQRNKGNFPGRFSGRQFSNSRSEMNVSTLELGDSALYLCASSLWTGKNSPLHFGNGTRLTVT.

The V call is TRBV7-9, the J call TRBJ2-1; a possible D gene is TRBD1 (6 bases). The CDR3 has 17 residues. V was pared by 7 bases and J by 0 bases, with 19 bases between. Germline-derived CDR1 and CDR2 are SEHNR and FQNEAQ (reference sequence). CDR3 residues: CASTSTGRGSSYNEQFF. CDR3 bases: TGTGCCAGCACCTCAACCGGTAGGGGGAGCTCCTACAATGAGCAGTTCTTC.

V is TRBV7-9 and J is TRBJ2-4; 15 bases map to TRBD2. The length of the CDR3 is 14 residues. Germline values: CDR1 SEHNR, CDR2 FQNEAQ (reference sequence). Germline trimming cut 3 bases from V and 12 bases from J; bases unmatched to any gene: 3. The CDR3 spells CASSFGTSGGPQYF. CDR3 bases: TGTGCCAGCAGCTTCGGGACTAGCGGGGGGCCTCAGTACTTC.

The chain couples TRBV10-1 to TRBJ1-2; no reliable D call. This CDR3 spans 13 amino acids. The germline V and J ends were trimmed by 3 bases and 2 bases, with 7 bases remaining between them. CDR1 is WNHNN and CDR2 is SYGVQD in the germline V gene (reference sequence). The CDR3 loop is CASSDSRNYGYTF. CDR3 sequence (DNA): TGCGCCAGCAGTGATTCAAGAAACTATGGCTACACCTTC.